The sequence of this T cell receptor (beta chain) was determined in a study of Ad26.COV2.S vaccination and SARS-CoV-2 variants. About the research overall: Donor allocation was to the COV1001 Ad26.COV2.S trial arm.

In the case of this clone: No antigen is known for it.

Study-wide findings and caveats: Substantial breadth was reportedly displayed by spike-specific CD8+ and CD4+ T cell responses after vaccination. Ad26.COV2.S recipients had broader spike-specific TCRs (P = 0.0014). The analyses of TCR breadth and depth may have understated the size of total T cell responses.

The treatment is: 15 to 20 received Ad26.COV2.S at low or high dose, single or two shots; 5 received placebo; per-sample allocation not given. Sampling was done on day 63 after the first vaccine or placebo injection. Here immunoSEQ multiplex PCR was the method, and the copy in TCRdb shows in-frame clones only, minus some. Of 500,000 or so clones listed, roughly 89% were seen once; the top ten hold over 2%. Germline CDR1 reads LGHDT; CDR2 reads YNNKEL (reference sequence). This CDR3 is built from 15 residues. V was pared by 1 base and J by 6 bases, with 12 bases between. This chain links TRBV3-1 (or the pseudogene TRBV3-2) with TRBJ2-2; D is uncertain. The TCR was taken from a person aged 18 to 65 who received the Ad26.COV2.S COVID-19 vaccine or a placebo. The sample in question was peripheral blood, obtained in a trial of Ad26.COV2.S vaccine versus placebo. The CDR3 region has the DNA TGTGCCAGCAGCCAAGTGGCTACGTGGTCCGGGGAGCTGTTTTTT. Its translation: CASSQVATWSGELFF.